The source of this TCR beta chain is a study of blood T cell repertoires in COVID-19. Study-level background: Samples came from the United States, Italy and Spain, spanning acute and convalescent COVID-19. In each case, the material was cDNA or gDNA derived from T cells, B-cell-depleted T cells, or PBMCs.

How the authors handled the data: Scientists estimated how many nucleated cells there were by amplifying reference gene primers. Sequencing used immunoSEQ multiplex PCR; TCRdb keeps in-frame clones, though not all of them. The V and J calls and clone size are taken from that table; D and trimming were inferred from the DNA. Among some 260,000 clones, 65% to 90% were seen once, and the ten largest hold nearly 5%. This sequence was found in a woman of 80 years or more with active or convalescent COVID-19. Sequencing used peripheral blood.

CDR3 nucleotides: TGTGCCATCAGTGTGTACGGGATTGGCTCCGGGGCCAACGTCCTGACTTTC. Encoded protein: CAISVYGIGSGANVLTF. J is TRBJ2-6 and V is TRBV10-3; D is possibly TRBD2 (5 bases). Trimming removed 4 bases from V and 4 bases from J, with 17 bases in between. Germline CDR1 is ENHRY and CDR2 is SYGVKD. The CDR3 extends over 17 amino acids.